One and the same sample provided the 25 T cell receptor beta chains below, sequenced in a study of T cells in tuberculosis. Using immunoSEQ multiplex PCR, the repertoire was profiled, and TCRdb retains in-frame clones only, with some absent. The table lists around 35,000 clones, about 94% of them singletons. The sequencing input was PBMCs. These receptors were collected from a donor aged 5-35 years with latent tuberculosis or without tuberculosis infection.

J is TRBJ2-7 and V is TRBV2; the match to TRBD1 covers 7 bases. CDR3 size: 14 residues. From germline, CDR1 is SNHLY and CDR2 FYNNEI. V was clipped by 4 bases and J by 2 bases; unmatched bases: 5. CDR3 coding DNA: TGTGCCAGCAGTGTAGGGGGCTCCCCCTACGAGCAGTACTTC. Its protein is CASSVGGSPYEQYF.

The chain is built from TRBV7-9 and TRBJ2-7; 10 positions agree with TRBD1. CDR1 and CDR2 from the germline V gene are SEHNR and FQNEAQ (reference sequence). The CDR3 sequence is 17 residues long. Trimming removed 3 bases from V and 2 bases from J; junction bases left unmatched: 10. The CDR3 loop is CASSFSTGTGAPYEQYF. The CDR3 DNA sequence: TGTGCCAGCAGCTTCTCGACCGGGACAGGGGCCCCCTACGAGCAGTACTTC.

Here the CDR3 DNA reads TGTGCCAGCAGCGTAGAGGGAGGGGGAGGTCAGCCCCAGCATTTT. Its protein is CASSVEGGGGQPQHF. The rearrangement joins TRBV9 to TRBJ1-5, with D perhaps matching TRBD1 (6 bases). Looked up from germline, CDR1 is SGDLS and CDR2 is YYNGEE. The CDR3 extends over 15 amino acids. Trimming pared 0 bases from V and 6 bases from J, leaving 13 bases between.

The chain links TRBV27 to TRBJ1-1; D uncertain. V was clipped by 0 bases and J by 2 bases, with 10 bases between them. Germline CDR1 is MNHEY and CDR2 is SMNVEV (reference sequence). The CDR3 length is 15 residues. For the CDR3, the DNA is TGTGCCAGCAGTTTATCGCCGGGAAAAAACACTGAAGCTTTCTTT. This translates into CASSLSPGKNTEAFF.

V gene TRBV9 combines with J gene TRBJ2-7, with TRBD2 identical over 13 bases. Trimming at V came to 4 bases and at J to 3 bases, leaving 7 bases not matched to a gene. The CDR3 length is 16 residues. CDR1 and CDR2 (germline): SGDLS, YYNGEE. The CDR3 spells CASSPGGLAGYYEQYF. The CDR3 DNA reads TGTGCCAGCAGCCCCGGGGGACTAGCGGGGTACTACGAGCAGTACTTC.

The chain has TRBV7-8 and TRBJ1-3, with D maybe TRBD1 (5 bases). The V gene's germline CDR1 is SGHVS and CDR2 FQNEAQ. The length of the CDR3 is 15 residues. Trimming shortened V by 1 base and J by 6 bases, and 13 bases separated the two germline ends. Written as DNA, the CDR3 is TGTGCCAGCAGCTTAGTAGGGACTTTGGTAAACACCATATATTTT. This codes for CASSLVGTLVNTIYF.

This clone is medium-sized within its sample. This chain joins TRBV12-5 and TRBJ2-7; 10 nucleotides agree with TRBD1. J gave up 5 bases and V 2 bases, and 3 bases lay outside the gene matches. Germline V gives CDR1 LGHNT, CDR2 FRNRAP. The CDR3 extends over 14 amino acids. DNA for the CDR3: TGTGCTAGTGGTTTGCCCGGGACAGGGGACGAGCAGTACTTC. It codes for CASGLPGTGDEQYF.

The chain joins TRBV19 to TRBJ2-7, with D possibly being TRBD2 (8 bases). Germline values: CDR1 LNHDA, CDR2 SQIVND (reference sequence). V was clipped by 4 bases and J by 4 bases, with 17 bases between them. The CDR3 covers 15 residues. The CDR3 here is CASSTSGGGVYEQYF. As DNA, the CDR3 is TGTGCCAGTAGTACTTCGGGAGGGGGCGTTTACGAGCAGTACTTC.

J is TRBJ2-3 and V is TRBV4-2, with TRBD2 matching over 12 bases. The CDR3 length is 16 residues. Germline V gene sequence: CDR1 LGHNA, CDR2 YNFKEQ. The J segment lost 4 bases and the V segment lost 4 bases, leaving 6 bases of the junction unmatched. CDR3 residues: CASSPVTSGGSDTQYF. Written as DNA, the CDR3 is TGTGCCAGCAGCCCTGTGACTAGCGGGGGCTCAGATACGCAGTATTTT.

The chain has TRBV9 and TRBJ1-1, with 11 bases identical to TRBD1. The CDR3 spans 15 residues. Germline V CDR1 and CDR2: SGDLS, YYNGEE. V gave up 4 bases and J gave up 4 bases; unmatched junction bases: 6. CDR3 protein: CASSPGTGGSTEAFF. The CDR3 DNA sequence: TGTGCCAGCAGCCCGGGGACAGGGGGTTCCACTGAAGCTTTCTTT.

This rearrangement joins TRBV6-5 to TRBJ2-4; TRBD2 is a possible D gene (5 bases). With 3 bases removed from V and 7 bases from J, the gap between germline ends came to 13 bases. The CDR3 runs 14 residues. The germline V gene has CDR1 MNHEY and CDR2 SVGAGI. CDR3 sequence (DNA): TGTGCCAGCAGTTATCGAGGGCCTGGCAACATTCAGTACTTC. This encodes CASSYRGPGNIQYF.

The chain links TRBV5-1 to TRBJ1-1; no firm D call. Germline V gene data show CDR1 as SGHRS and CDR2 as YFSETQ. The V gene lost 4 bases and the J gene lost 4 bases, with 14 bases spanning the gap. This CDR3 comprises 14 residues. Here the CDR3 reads CASSRDLVGTEAFF. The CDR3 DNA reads TGCGCCAGCAGCCGCGATTTAGTTGGCACTGAAGCTTTCTTT. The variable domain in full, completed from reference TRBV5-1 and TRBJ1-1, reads KAGVTQTPRYLIKTRGQQVTLSCSPISGHRSVSWYQQTPGQGLQFLFEYFSETQRNKGNFPGRFSGRQFSNSRSEMNVSTLELGDSALYLCASSRDLVGTEAFFGQGTRLTVV.

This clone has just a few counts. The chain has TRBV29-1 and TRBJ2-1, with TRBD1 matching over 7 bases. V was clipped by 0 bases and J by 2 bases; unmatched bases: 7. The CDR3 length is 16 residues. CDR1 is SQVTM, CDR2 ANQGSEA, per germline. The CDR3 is CSVEDSDRVAYNEQFF. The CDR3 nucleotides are TGCAGCGTTGAAGACTCAGACAGGGTAGCCTACAATGAGCAGTTCTTC.

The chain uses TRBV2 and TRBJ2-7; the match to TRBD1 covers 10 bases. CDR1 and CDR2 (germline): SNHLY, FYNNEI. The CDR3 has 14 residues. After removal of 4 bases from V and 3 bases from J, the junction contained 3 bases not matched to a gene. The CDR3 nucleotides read TGTGCCAGCAGTGGGGGACAGGGGATCTACGAGCAGTACTTC. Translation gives CASSGGQGIYEQYF.

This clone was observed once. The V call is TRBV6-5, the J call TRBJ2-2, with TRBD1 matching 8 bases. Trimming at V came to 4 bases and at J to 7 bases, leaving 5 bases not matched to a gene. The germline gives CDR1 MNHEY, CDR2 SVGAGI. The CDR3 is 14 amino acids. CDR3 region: CASSFDRGGGELFF. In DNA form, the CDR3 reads TGTGCCAGCAGTTTCGACAGGGGAGGCGGGGAGCTGTTTTTT.

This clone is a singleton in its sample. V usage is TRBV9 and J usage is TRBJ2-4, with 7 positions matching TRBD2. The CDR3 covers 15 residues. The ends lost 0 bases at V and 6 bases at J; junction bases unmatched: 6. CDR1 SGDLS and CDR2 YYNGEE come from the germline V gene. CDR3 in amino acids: CASSVGAGGRNIQYF. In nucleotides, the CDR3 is TGTGCCAGCAGCGTAGGTGCCGGGGGGAGAAACATTCAGTACTTC.

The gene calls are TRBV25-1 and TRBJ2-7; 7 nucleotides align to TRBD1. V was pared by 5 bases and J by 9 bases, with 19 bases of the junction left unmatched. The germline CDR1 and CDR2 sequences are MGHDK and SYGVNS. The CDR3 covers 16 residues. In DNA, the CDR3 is TGTGCCAGCAGTCCTTATTCTCAGGGGGTGACAAGTGGGCAGTACTTC. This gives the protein CASSPYSQGVTSGQYF.

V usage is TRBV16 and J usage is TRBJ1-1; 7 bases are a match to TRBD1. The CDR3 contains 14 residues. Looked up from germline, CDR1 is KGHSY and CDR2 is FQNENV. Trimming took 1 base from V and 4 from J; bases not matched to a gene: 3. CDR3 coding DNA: TGTGCCAGCAGCCAATTCCGACAGGGCACTGAAGCTTTCTTT. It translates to CASSQFRQGTEAFF.

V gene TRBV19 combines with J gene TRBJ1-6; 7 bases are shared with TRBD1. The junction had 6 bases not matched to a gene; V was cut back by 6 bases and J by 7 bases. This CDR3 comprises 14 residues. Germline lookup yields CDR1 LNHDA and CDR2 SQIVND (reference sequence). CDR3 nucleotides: TGTGCCAGTAGCCCGGGACAGCTAAATTCACCCCTCCACTTT. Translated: CASSPGQLNSPLHF.

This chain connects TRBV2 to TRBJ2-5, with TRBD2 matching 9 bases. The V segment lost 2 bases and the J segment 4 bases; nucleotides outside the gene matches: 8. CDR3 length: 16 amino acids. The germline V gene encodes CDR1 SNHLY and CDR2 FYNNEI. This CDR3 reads CASSESPGLALETQYF. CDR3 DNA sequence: TGTGCCAGCAGTGAATCCCCGGGACTAGCTTTAGAGACCCAGTACTTC.

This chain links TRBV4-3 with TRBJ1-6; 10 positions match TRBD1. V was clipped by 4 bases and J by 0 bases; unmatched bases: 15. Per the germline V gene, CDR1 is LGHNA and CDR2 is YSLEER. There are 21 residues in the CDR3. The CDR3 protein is CASSRALRDRGLSSYNSPLHF. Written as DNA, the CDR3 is TGCGCCAGCAGCCGGGCCCTCCGGGACAGGGGATTAAGCTCCTATAATTCACCCCTCCACTTT.

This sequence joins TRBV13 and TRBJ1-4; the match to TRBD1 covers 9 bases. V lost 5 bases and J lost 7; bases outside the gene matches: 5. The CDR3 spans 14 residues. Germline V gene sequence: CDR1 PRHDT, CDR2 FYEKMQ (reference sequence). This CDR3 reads CASSPQGAGEKLFF. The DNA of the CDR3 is TGTGCCAGCAGCCCACAGGGGGCTGGTGAAAAACTGTTTTTT.

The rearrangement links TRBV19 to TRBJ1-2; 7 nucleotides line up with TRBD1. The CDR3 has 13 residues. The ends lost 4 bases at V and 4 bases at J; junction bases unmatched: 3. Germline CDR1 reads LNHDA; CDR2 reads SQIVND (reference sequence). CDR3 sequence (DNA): TGTGCCAGTAGTACCGGGACAGTCTATGGCTACACCTTC. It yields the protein CASSTGTVYGYTF.

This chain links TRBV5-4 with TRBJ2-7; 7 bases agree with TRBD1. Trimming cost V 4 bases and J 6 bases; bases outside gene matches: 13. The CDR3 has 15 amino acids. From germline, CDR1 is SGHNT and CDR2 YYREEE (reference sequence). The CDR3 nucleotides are TGTGCCAGCAGCCCTCACCCGACAGGGTCGGTCGAGCAGTACTTC. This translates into CASSPHPTGSVEQYF.

CDR3 protein: CSVVGQGNQPQHF. The CDR3 nucleotides are TGCAGCGTTGTGGGACAGGGGAACCAGCCCCAGCATTTT. The V call is TRBV29-1, the J call TRBJ1-5; 10 nucleotides match TRBD1. Germline-derived CDR1 and CDR2 are SQVTM and ANQGSEA. V trimming: 4 bases; J trimming: 7 bases; junction bases outside the gene matches: 4. The CDR3 extends over 13 amino acids.